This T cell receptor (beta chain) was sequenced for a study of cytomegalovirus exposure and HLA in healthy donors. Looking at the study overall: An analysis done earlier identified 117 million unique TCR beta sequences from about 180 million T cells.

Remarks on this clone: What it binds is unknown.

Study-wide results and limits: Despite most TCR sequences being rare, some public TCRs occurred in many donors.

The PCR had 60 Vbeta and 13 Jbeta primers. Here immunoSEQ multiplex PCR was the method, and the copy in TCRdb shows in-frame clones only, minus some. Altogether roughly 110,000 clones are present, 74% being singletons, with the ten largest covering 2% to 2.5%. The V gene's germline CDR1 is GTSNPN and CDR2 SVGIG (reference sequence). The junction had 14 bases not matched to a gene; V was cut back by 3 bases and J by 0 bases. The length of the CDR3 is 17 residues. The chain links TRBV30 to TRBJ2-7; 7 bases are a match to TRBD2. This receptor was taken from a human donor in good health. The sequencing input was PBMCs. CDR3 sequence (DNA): TGTGCCTGGAGAAAACCAAGCTTGGGCGGGAGCTCCTACGAGCAGTACTTC. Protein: CAWRKPSLGGSSYEQYF. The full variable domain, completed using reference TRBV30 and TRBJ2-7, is SQTIHQWPATLVQPVGSPLSLECTVEGTSNPNLYWYRQAAGRGLQLLFYSVGIGQISSEVPQNLSASRPQDRQFILSSKKLLLSDSGFYLCAWRKPSLGGSSYEQYFGPGTRLTVT.